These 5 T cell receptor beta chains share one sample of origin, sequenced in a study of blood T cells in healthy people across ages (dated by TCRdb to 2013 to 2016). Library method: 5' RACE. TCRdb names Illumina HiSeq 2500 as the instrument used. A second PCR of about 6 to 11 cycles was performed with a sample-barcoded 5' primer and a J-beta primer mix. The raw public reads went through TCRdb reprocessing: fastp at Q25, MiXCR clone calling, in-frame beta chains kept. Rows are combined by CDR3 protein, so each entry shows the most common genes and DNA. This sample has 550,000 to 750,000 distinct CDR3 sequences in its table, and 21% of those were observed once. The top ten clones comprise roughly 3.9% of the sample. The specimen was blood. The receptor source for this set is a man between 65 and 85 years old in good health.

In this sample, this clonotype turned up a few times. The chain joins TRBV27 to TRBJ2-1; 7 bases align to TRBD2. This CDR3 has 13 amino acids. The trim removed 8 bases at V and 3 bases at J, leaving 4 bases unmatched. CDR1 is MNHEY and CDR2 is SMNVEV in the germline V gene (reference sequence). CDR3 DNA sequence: TGTGCCAGCGGTGCTAGCGGCTACAATGAGCAGTTCTTC. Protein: CASGASGYNEQFF.

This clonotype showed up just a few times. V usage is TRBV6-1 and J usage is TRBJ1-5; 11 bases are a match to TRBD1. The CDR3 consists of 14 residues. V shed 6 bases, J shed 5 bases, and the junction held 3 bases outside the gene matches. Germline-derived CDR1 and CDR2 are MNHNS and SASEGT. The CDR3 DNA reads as TGTGCCAGCAGGGGGACAGGGGGTGATCAGCCCCAGCATTTT. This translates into CASRGTGGDQPQHF.

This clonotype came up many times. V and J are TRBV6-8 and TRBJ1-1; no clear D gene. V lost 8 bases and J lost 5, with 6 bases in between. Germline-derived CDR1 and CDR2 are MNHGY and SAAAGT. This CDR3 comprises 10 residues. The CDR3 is CASLTTEAFF. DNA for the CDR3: TGTGCCAGCCTGACAACTGAAGCTTTCTTT.

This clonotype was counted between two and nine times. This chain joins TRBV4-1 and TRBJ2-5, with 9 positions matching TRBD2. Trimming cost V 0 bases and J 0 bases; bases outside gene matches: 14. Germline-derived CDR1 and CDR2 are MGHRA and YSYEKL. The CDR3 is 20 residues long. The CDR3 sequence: CASSQEGYGLAGRYQETQYF. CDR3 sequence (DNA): TGCGCCAGCAGCCAAGAGGGATATGGGCTAGCGGGAAGGTACCAAGAGACCCAGTACTTC.

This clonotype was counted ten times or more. The CDR3 DNA is TGTGCCAGCAGTGAAACGGGAGGGAGCACAGATACGCAGTATTTT. The encoded protein is CASSETGGSTDTQYF. The chain carries TRBV25-1 and TRBJ2-3; 8 bases are a match to TRBD2. The J segment lost 0 bases and the V segment lost 2 bases, leaving 1 base of the junction unmatched. The CDR3 consists of 15 residues. Per the germline V gene, CDR1 is MGHDK and CDR2 is SYGVNS.